This T cell receptor beta chain was captured by sequencing in a study of blood T cell repertoires in COVID-19. Source study methods: Quantification of nucleated cells was approximated via reference gene primer amplification. Clones were read by immunoSEQ multiplex PCR, and TCRdb kept only the in-frame ones, dropping some. Clonal size and the V and J genes are those of that table, whereas D and trimming came from the DNA. The table lists around 130,000 clones, around four fifths of them singletons. Germline V gene data show CDR1 as LNHDA and CDR2 as SQIVND (reference sequence). The CDR3 is made up of 20 amino acids. V lost 5 bases, J lost 0 bases, and 26 bases lay in between.

The rearrangement uses TRBV19 and TRBJ1-3; a weak D match, TRBD1 (6 bases). Sequencing input: peripheral blood. This clonotype originated in a man of 80 years or more with acute or convalescent COVID-19. CDR3 DNA: TGTGCCAGTAGTCTCCCCGGGACATCACGTACAAGCTACTCTGGAAACACCATATATTTT. It codes for CASSLPGTSRTSYSGNTIYF.